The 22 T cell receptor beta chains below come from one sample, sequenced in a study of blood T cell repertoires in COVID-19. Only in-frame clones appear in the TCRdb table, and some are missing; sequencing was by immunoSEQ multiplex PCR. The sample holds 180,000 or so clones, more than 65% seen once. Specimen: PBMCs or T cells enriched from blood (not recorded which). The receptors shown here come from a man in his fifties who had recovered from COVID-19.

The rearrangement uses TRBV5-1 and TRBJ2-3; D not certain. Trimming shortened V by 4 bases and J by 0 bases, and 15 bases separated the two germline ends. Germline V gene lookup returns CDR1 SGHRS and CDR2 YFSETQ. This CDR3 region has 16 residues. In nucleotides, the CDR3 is TGCGCCAGCAGCCCGCGAGCCCTCACTAGCACAGATACGCAGTATTTT. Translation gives CASSPRALTSTDTQYF. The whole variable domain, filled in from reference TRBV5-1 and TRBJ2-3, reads KAGVTQTPRYLIKTRGQQVTLSCSPISGHRSVSWYQQTPGQGLQFLFEYFSETQRNKGNFPGRFSGRQFSNSRSEMNVSTLELGDSALYLCASSPRALTSTDTQYFGPGTRLTVL.

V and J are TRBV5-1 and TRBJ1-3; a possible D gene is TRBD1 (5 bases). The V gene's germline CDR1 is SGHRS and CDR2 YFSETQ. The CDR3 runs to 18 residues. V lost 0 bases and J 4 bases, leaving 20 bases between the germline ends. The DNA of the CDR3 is TGCGCCAGCAGCTTGGCCGTAGGGAGGGGAACCTCCGGAAACACCATATATTTT. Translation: CASSLAVGRGTSGNTIYF.

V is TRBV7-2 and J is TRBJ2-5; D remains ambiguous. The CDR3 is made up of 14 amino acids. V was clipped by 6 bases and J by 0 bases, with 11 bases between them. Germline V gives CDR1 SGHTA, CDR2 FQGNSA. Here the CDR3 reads CASRALSNQETQYF. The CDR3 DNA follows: TGTGCCAGCAGAGCACTATCGAACCAAGAGACCCAGTACTTC.

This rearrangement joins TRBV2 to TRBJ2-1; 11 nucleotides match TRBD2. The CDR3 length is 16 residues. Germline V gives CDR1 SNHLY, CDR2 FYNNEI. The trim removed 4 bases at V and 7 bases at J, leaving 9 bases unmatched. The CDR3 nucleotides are TGTGCCAGCAGTGGCGATAGCGGGGGGGCCTGGAATGAGCAGTTCTTC. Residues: CASSGDSGGAWNEQFF.

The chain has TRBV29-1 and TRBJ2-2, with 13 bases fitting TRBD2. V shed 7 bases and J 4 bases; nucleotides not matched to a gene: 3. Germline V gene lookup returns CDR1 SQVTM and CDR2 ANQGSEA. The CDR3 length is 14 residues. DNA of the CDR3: TGCAGCGCGGGACTAGCGGGACCCACCGGGGAGCTGTTTTTT. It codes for CSAGLAGPTGELFF.

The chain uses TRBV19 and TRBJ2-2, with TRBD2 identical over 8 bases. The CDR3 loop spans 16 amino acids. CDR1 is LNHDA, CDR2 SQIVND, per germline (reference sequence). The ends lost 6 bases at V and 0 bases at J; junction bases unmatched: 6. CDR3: CASSLLAASNTGELFF. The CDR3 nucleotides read TGTGCCAGTAGCCTACTAGCGGCCTCGAACACCGGGGAGCTGTTTTTT.

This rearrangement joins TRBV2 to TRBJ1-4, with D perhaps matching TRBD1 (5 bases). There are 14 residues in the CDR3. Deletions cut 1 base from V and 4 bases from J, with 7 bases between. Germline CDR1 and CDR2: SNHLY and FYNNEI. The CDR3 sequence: CASSEGQYNEKLFF. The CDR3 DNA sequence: TGTGCCAGCAGTGAAGGACAGTATAATGAAAAACTGTTTTTT. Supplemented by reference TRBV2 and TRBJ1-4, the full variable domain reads EPEVTQTPSHQVTQMGQEVILRCVPISNHLYFYWYRQILGQKVEFLVSFYNNEISEKSEIFDDQFSVERPDGSNFTLKIRSTKLEDSAMYFCASSEGQYNEKLFFGSGTQLSVL.

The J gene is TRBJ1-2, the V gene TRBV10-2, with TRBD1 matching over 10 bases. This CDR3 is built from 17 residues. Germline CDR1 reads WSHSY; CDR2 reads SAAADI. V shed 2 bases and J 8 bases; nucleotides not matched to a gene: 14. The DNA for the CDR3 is TGCGCCAGCAGTGAGACAAAATCCGGGACAGGGGTAAGGGGCTACACCTTC. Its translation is CASSETKSGTGVRGYTF.

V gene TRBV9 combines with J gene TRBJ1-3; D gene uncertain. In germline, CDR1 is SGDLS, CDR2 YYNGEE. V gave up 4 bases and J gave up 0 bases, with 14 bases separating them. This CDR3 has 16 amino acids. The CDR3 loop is CASSPLGSFSGNTIYF. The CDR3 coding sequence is TGTGCCAGCAGCCCCCTGGGGAGTTTCTCTGGAAACACCATATATTTT. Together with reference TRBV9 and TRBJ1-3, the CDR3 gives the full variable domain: DSGVTQTPKHLITATGQRVTLRCSPRSGDLSVYWYQQSLDQGLQFLIQYYNGEERAKGNILERFSAQQFPDLHSELNLSSLELGDSALYFCASSPLGSFSGNTIYFGEGSWLTVV.

CDR3 loop: CASSLTGTPTYEQYF. DNA of the CDR3: TGTGCCAGCAGCTTGACCGGGACACCGACCTACGAGCAGTACTTC. V usage is TRBV5-5 and J usage is TRBJ2-7; TRBD1 might be the D (6 bases). Trimming left V 1 base short and J 2 bases short, with 13 bases between. CDR3 size: 15 residues. CDR1 and CDR2 from the germline V gene are SGHKS and YYEKEE (reference sequence).

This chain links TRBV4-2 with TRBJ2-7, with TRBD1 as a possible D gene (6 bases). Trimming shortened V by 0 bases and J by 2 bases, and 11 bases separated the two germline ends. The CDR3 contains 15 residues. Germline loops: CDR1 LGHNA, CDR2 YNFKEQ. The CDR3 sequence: CASSQDRDTAYEQYF. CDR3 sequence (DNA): TGTGCCAGCAGCCAAGATAGGGACACCGCCTACGAGCAGTACTTC.

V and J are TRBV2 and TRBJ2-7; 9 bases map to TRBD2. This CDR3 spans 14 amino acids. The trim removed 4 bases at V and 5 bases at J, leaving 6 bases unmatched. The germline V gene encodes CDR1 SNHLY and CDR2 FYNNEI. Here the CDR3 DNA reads TGTGCCAGCAGTGTTGAACTAGCGGGTCACGAGCAGTACTTC. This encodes CASSVELAGHEQYF.

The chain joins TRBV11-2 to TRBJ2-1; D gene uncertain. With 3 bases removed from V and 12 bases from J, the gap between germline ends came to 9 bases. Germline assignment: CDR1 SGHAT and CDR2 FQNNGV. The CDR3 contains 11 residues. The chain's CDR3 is CASSFAYGQFF. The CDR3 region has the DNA TGTGCCAGCAGCTTCGCGTACGGGCAGTTCTTC. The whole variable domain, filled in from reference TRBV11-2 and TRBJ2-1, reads EAGVAQSPRYKIIEKRQSVAFWCNPISGHATLYWYQQILGQGPKLLIQFQNNGVVDDSQLPKDRFSAERLKGVDSTLKIQPAKLEDSAVYLCASSFAYGQFFGPGTRLTVL.

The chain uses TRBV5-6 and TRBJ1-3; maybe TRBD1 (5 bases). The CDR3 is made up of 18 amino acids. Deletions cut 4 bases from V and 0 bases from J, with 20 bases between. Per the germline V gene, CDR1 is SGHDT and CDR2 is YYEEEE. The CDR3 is CASSPGTGTQNSGNTIYF. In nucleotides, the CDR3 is TGTGCCAGCAGCCCCGGGACGGGGACTCAGAACTCTGGAAACACCATATATTTT.

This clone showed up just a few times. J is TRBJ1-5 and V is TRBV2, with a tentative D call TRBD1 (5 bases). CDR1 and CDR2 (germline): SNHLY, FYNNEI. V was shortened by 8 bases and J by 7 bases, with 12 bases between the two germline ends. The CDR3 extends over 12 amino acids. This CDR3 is CASSVRGQPQHF. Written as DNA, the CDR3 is TGTGCCAGCTCAGTAAGGGGACAGCCCCAGCATTTT.

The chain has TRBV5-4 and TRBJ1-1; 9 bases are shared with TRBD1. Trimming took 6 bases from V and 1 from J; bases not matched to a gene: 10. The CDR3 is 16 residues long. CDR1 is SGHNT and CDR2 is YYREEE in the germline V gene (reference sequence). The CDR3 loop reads CASTTGTGIKNTEAFF. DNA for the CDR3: TGTGCCAGCACTACTGGGACAGGGATAAAGAACACTGAAGCTTTCTTT.

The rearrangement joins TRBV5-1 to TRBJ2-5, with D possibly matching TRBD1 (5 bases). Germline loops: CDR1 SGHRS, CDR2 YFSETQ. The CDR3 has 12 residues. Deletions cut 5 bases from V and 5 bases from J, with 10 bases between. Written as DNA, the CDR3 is TGCGCCAGCAGTTCCTCAGGGGAGACCCAGTACTTC. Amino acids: CASSSSGETQYF.

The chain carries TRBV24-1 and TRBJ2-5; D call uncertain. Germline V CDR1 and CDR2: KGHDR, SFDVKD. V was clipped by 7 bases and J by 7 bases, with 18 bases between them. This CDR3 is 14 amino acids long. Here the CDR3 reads CATSARSASGTQYF. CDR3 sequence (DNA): TGTGCCACCAGCGCACGTTCTGCTTCAGGGACCCAGTACTTC.

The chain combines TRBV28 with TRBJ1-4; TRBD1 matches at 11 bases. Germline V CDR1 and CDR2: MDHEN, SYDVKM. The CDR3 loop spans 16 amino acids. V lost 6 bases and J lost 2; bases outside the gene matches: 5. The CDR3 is CASSGQGAGTNEKLFF. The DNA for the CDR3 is TGTGCCAGCAGCGGACAGGGGGCAGGGACTAATGAAAAACTGTTTTTT.

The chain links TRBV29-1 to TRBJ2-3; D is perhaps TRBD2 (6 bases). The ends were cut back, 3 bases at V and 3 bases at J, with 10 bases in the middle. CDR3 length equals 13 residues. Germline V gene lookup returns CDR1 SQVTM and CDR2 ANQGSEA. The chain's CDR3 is CSVEPTSTDTQYF. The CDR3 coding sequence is TGCAGCGTTGAGCCGACTAGTACAGATACGCAGTATTTT.

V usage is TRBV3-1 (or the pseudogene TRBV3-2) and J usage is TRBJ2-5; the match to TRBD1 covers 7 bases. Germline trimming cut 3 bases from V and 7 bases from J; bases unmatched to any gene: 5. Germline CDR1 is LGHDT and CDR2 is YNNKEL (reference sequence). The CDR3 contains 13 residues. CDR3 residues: CASSQTGHGTQYF. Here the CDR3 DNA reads TGTGCCAGCAGCCAGACAGGGCACGGGACCCAGTACTTC.

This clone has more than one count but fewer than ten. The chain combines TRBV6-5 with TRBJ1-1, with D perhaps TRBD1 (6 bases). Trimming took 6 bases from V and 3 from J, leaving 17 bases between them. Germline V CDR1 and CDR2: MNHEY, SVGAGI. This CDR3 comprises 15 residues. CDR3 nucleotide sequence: TGTGCCAGCAGACAGACCTTCGACAGGCACACTGAAGCTTTCTTT. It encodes CASRQTFDRHTEAFF.